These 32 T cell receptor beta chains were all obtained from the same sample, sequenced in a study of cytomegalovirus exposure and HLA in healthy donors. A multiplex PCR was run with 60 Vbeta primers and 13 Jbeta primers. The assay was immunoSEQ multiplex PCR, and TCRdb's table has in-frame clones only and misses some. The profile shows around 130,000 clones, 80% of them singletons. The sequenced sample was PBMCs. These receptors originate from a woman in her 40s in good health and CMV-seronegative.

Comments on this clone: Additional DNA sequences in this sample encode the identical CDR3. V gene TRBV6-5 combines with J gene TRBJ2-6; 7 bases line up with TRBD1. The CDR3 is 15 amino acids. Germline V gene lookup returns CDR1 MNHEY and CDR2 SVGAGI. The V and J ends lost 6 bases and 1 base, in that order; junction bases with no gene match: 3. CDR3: CASRIQGSGANVLTF. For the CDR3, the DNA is TGTGCCAGCAGAATACAGGGGTCTGGGGCCAACGTCCTGACTTTC.

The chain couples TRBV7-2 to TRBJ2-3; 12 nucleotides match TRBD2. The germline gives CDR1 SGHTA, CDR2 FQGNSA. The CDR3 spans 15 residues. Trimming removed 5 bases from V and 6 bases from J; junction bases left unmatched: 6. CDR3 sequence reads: CASSRTSGVGDTQYF. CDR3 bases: TGTGCCAGCAGCCGGACTAGCGGGGTTGGTGATACGCAGTATTTT.

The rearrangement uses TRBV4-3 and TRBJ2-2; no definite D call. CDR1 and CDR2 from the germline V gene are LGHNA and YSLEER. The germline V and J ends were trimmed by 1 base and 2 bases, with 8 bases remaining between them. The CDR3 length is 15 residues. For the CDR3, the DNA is TGCGCCAGCAGCCAAGCAAATGGCAACACCGGGGAGCTGTTTTTT. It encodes CASSQANGNTGELFF.

The CDR3 DNA follows: TGCGCCAGCAGCCAAGAAGGGCCAGAGGGGGCAGATACGCAGTATTTT. It translates to CASSQEGPEGADTQYF. The rearrangement links TRBV4-1 to TRBJ2-3, with TRBD1 as a possible D gene (6 bases). V was trimmed by 0 bases and J by 4 bases, leaving 14 bases between them. This CDR3 comprises 16 residues. Germline values: CDR1 MGHRA, CDR2 YSYEKL.

The CDR3 nucleotides are TGTGCCAGCAGCTCGGGACTAGCGGGACACAATGAGCAGTTCTTC. Its translation: CASSSGLAGHNEQFF. This chain uses TRBV7-9 with TRBJ2-1; 13 bases map to TRBD2. The CDR3 is made up of 15 amino acids. The V gene's germline CDR1 is SEHNR and CDR2 FQNEAQ (reference sequence). Losses at the gene ends were 4 bases for V and 5 bases for J; bases not matched to a gene: 2. Combining the CDR3 with reference TRBV7-9 and TRBJ2-1 gives the whole variable domain DTGVSQNPRHKITKRGQNVTFRCDPISEHNRLYWYRQTLGQGPEFLTYFQNEAQLEKSRLLSDRFSAERPKGSFSTLEIQRTEQGDSAMYLCASSSGLAGHNEQFFGPGTRLTVL.

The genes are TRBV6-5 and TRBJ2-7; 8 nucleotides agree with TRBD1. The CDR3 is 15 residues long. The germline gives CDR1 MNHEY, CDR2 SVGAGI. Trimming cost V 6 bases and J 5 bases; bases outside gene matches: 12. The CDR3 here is CASSLSPWTGNEQYF. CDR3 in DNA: TGTGCCAGCAGCCTTTCCCCCTGGACAGGGAACGAGCAGTACTTC.

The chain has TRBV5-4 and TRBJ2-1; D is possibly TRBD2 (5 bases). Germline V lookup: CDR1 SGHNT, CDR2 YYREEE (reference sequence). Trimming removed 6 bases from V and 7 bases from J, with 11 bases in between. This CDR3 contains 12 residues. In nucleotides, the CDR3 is TGTGCCAGCACCGGGGAGTCGAATGAGCAGTTCTTC. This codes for CASTGESNEQFF.

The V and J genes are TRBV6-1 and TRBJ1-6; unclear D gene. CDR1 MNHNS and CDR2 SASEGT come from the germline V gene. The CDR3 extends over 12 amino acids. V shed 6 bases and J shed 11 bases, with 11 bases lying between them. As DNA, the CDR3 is TGTGCCAGCAGGGATAACAGCACACCCCTCCACTTT. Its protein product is CASRDNSTPLHF.

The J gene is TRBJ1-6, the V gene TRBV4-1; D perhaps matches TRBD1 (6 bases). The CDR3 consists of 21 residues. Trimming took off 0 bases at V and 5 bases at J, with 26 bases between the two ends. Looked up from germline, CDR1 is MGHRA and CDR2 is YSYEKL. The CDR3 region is CASSQDIWDDLLRGNNSPLHF. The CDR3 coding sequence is TGCGCCAGCAGCCAAGATATTTGGGATGACCTTCTCAGGGGTAATAATTCACCCCTCCACTTT.

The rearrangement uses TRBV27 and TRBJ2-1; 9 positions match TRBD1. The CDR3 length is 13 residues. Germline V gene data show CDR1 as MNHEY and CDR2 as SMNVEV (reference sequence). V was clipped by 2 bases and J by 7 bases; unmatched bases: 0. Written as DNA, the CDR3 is TGTGCCAGCAGTTTAGGGACAGGGAATGAGCAGTTCTTC. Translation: CASSLGTGNEQFF.

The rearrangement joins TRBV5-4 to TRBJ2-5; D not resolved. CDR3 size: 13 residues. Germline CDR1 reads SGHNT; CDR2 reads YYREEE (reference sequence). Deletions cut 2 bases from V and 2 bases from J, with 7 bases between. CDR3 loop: CASSLELQETQYF. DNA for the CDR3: TGTGCCAGCAGCTTAGAGCTTCAAGAGACCCAGTACTTC.

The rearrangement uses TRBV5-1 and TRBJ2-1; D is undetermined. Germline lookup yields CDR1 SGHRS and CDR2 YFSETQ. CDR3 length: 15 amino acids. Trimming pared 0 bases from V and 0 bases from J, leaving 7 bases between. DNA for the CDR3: TGCGCCAGCAGCTTGGACACGGGCTCCTACAATGAGCAGTTCTTC. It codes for CASSLDTGSYNEQFF.

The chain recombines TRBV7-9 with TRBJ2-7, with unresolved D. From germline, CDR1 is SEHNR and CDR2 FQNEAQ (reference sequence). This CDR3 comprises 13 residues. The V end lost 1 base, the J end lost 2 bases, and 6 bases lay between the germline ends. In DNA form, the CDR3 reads TGTGCCAGCAGCTTAGGACACACCTACGAGCAGTACTTC. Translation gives CASSLGHTYEQYF.

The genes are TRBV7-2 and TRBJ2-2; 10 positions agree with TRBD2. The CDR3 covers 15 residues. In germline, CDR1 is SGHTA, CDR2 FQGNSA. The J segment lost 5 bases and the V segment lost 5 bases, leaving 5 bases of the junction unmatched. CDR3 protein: CASSPLAGVTGELFF. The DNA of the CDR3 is TGTGCCAGCAGCCCTCTAGCGGGAGTTACCGGGGAGCTGTTTTTT.

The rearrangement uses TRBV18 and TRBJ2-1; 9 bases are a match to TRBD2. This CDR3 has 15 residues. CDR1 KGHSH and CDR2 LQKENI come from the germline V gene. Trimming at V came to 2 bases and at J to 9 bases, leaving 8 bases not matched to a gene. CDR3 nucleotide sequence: TGTGCCAGCTCACCAATAGCGGGAGTTTATAGTGAGCAGTTCTTC. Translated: CASSPIAGVYSEQFF.

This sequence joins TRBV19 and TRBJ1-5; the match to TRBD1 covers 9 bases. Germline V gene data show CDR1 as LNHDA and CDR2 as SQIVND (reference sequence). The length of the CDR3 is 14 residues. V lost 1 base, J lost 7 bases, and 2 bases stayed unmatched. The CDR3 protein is CASSIATGGQPQHF. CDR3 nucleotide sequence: TGTGCCAGTAGTATAGCGACAGGGGGACAGCCCCAGCATTTT.

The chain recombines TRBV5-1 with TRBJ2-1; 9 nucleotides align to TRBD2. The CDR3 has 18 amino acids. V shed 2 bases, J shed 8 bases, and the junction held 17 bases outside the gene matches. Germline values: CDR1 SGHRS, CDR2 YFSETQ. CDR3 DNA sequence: TGCGCCAGCAGCTTCCTCCCTCCAGTAGCGGGAGATCACTATGAGCAGTTCTTC. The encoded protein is CASSFLPPVAGDHYEQFF. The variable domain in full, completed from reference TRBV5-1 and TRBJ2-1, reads KAGVTQTPRYLIKTRGQQVTLSCSPISGHRSVSWYQQTPGQGLQFLFEYFSETQRNKGNFPGRFSGRQFSNSRSEMNVSTLELGDSALYLCASSFLPPVAGDHYEQFFGPGTRLTVL.

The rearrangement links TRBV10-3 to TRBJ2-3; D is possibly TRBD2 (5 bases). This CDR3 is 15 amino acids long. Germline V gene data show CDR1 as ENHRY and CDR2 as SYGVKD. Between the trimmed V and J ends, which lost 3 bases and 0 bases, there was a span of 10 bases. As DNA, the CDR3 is TGTGCCATCAGTGAAGGAGGTAGTAGCACAGATACGCAGTATTTT. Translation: CAISEGGSSTDTQYF.

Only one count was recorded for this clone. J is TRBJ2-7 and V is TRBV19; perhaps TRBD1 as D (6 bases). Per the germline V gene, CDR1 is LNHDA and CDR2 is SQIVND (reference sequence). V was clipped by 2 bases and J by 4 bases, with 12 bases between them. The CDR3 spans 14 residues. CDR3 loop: CASSIRRGRYEQYF. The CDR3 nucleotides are TGTGCCAGTAGTATACGCAGGGGCAGGTACGAGCAGTACTTC.

CDR3 nucleotide sequence: TGTGCCAGCACCCGCGGGGGGGCCGGTGAGCAGTTCTTC. Protein: CASTRGGAGEQFF. The genes are TRBV27 and TRBJ2-1, with 9 positions matching TRBD2. CDR3 size: 13 residues. With 7 bases clipped from V and 9 bases from J, the junction kept 7 bases outside the gene matches. From germline, CDR1 is MNHEY and CDR2 SMNVEV (reference sequence).

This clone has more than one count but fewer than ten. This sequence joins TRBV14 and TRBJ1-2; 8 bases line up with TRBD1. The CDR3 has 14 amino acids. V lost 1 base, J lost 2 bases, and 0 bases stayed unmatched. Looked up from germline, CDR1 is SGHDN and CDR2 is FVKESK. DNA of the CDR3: TGTGCCAGCAGCCAAGGGACAGGGAACTATGGCTACACCTTC. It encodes CASSQGTGNYGYTF.

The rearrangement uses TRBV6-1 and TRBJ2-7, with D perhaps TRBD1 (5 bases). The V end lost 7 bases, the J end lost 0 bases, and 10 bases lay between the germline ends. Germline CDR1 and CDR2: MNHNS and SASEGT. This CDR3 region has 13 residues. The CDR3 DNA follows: TGTGCCAGCACCAAGGGGCCCTCCTACGAGCAGTACTTC. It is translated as CASTKGPSYEQYF.

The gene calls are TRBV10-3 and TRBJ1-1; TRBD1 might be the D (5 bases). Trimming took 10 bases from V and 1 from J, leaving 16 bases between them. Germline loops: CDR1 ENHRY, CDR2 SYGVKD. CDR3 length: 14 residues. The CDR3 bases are TGTGCCACTTTAAGGGGTCCTGCGAACACTGAAGCTTTCTTT. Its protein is CATLRGPANTEAFF.

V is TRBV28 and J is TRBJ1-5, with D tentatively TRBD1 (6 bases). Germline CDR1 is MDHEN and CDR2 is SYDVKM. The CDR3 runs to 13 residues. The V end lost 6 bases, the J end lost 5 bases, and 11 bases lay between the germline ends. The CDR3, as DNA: TGTGCCAGCAGACAGGGATGGGATCAGCCCCAGCATTTT. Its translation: CASRQGWDQPQHF.

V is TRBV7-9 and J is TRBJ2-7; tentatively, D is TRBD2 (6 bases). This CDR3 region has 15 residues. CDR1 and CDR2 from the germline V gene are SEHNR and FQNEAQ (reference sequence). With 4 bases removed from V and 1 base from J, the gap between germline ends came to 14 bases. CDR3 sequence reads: CASSSRDEGSYEQYF. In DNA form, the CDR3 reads TGTGCCAGCAGCTCGCGGGACGAGGGGTCCTACGAGCAGTACTTC.

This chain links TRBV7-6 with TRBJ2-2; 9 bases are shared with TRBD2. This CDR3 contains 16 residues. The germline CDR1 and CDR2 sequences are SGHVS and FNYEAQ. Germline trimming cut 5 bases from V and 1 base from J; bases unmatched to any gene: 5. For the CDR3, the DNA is TGTGCCAGCAGCCCCGCTAGCGGGGAGAACACCGGGGAGCTGTTTTTT. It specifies CASSPASGENTGELFF.

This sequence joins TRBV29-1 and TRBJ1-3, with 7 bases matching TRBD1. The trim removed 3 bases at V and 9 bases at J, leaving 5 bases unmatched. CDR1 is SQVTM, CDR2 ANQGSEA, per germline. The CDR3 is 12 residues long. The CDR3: CSVDAQGSTIYF. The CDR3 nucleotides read TGCAGCGTTGATGCACAGGGGAGCACCATATATTTT.

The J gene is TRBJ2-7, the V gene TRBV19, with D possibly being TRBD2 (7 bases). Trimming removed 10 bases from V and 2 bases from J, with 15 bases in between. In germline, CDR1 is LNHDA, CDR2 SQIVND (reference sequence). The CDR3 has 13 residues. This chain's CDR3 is CATSAGATYEQYF. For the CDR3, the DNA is TGTGCCACCTCTGCGGGGGCCACCTACGAGCAGTACTTC.

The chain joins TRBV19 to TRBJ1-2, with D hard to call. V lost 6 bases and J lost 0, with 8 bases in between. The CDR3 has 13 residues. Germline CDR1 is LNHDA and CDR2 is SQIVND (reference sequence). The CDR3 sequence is CASSRSANYGYTF. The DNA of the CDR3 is TGTGCCAGTAGCAGGTCGGCTAACTATGGCTACACCTTC.

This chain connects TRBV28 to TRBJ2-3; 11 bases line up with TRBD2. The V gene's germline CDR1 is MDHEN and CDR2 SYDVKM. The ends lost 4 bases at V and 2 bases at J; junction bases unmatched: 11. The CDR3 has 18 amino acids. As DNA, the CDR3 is TGTGCCAGCAGTTCCGGACAGGAGGGACTAGCGGTCACAGATACGCAGTATTTT. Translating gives CASSSGQEGLAVTDTQYF.

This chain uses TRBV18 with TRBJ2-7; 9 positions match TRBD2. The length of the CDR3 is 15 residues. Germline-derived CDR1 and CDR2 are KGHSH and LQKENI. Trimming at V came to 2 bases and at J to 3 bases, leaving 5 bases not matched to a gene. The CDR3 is CASSPDLAGSYEQYF. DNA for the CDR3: TGTGCCAGCTCACCAGATCTAGCGGGAAGCTACGAGCAGTACTTC.

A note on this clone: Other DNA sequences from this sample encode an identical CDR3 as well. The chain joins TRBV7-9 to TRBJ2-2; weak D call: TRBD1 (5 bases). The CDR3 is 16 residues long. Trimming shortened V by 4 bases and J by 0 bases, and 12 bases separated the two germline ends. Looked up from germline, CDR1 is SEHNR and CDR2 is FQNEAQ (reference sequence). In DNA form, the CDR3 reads TGTGCCAGCAGCTCCAGGGCAGGTTCGAACACCGGGGAGCTGTTTTTT. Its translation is CASSSRAGSNTGELFF.